A single T cell receptor (beta chain) is shown here with its context. The antigen is unknown. Per the germline V gene, CDR1 is LGHDT and CDR2 is YNNKEL (reference sequence). There are 14 residues in the CDR3. V lost 5 bases and J 0 bases, leaving 9 bases between the germline ends. The data belong to a study of response to subunit inactivated influenza vaccine. Whole-study findings and limits: The authors put forward the suggestion that each seasonal influenza vaccination may bring in only a limited number of new T cells.

TCRdb used MiXCR to reprocess the RT-PCR reads, holding one entry per CDR3 protein. Here the sample spans a few hundred thousand distinct CDR3 sequences, roughly 9.7% being singletons. The chain couples TRBV3-1 to TRBJ2-3, with D perhaps matching TRBD2 (5 bases). This sequence was found in a man in his fifties or sixties who received an inactivated influenza vaccine. The specimen was PBMCs from blood, collected about 40 days after vaccination. CDR3 coding DNA: TGTGCCAGCAGCACGGGGTATAGCACAGATACGCAGTATTTT. Translating it yields CASSTGYSTDTQYF.